Below are 5 T cell receptor beta chains sequenced from a single sample in a study of blood T cells in healthy people across ages. A second PCR, run for about 7 to 11 cycles, used a sample-barcoded 5' primer plus a J-beta primer mix. TCRdb called the 5' RACE reads again in MiXCR, with one record for every CDR3 protein. There are roughly 500,000 distinct CDR3 sequences in the sample; around 24% occur only once, and under 9% lies in the top ten. These data were likewise used in another study, on T cells of mothers and their children.

Sequencing was carried out using blood. These receptors all stem from a boy younger than 18 in good health.

The chain has TRBV7-9 and TRBJ2-1; 12 bases fit TRBD2. Germline loops: CDR1 SEHNR, CDR2 FQNEAQ (reference sequence). The CDR3 has 16 residues. V gave up 5 bases and J gave up 4 bases; unmatched junction bases: 6. For the CDR3, the DNA is TGTGCCAGCAGCGCCAGACTAGCGGGGGTTTACAATGAGCAGTTCTTC. The encoded protein is CASSARLAGVYNEQFF.

This clonotype was found a few times. The rearrangement links TRBV5-1 to TRBJ2-5; 7 positions agree with TRBD2. The DNA matches TRBJ2-7 better at its end, which makes the J call doubtful. The CDR3 runs to 16 residues. Germline V gene lookup returns CDR1 SGHRS and CDR2 YFSETQ. CDR3 residues: CASSLERAGKAYEQYF. The CDR3 region has the DNA TGCGCCAGCAGCTTGGAGCGAGCGGGGAAAGCCTACGAGCAGTACTTC.

The chain links TRBV20-1 to TRBJ2-5; perhaps TRBD1 as D (6 bases). V was shortened by 6 bases and J by 1 base, with 21 bases between the two germline ends. There are 16 residues in the CDR3. Germline lookup yields CDR1 DFQATT and CDR2 SNEGSKA (reference sequence). CDR3 region: CSAIGTVQGVQETQYF. CDR3 coding DNA: TGCAGTGCAATTGGGACGGTACAGGGCGTCCAAGAGACCCAGTACTTC.

This clonotype was detected only once. The V and J genes are TRBV4-2 and TRBJ2-7, with TRBD2 as a possible D gene (6 bases). Trimming left V 0 bases short and J 5 bases short, with 14 bases between. CDR3 length equals 15 residues. In germline, CDR1 is LGHNA, CDR2 YNFKEQ. This CDR3 reads CASSQDKGLPNEQYF. DNA of the CDR3: TGTGCCAGCAGCCAAGATAAGGGACTCCCCAACGAGCAGTACTTC.

The chain has TRBV28 and TRBJ1-1; D possibly corresponds to TRBD1 (6 bases). Trimming pared 4 bases from V and 5 bases from J, leaving 8 bases between. The germline gives CDR1 MDHEN, CDR2 SYDVKM. The CDR3 is made up of 12 amino acids. The CDR3 protein is CASSSQGTEAFF. Written as DNA, the CDR3 is TGTGCCAGCAGTTCCCAGGGGACTGAAGCTTTCTTT.